The rows below give T cell receptor beta chains drawn from one sample of a study of T cells after posttransplantation cyclophosphamide. The assay was immunoSEQ multiplex PCR, and TCRdb's table has in-frame clones only and misses some. The repertoire has under 25,000 clones, none seen only once; the ten largest take 1.5% to 2%. Sequencing was performed on PBMCs, taken after allogeneic stem cell transplant with posttransplant cyclophosphamide. The receptors were sampled from a young adult male patient who received an allogeneic stem cell transplant from a related donor, was CMV-positive, and had no GVHD. Some T cells may be transferred from the graft donor. CDR3s include the opening cysteine and the closing phenylalanine or tryptophan. Each record gives: CDR3 protein, CDR3 DNA, CDR3 length, J gene, D gene, V gene, clone size. A D gene is named only where the DNA matches it firmly. Size is stated as once, few, many, or a class for an expanded clone.

CDR3: CAIRGGSTEAFF
DNA: TGTGCCATCAGGGGGGGGAGCACTGAAGCTTTCTTT
length: 12
J: TRBJ1-1
D: TRBD1
V: TRBV28
size: many

CDR3: CASTLDRASNIQYF
DNA: TGTGCCAGCACTTTGGACAGGGCTAGCAACATTCAGTACTTC
length: 14
J: TRBJ2-4
D: TRBD1
V: TRBV5-4
size: many

CDR3: CAWSARRAEAFF
DNA: TGTGCCTGGAGTGCCCGGAGAGCTGAAGCTTTCTTT
length: 12
J: TRBJ1-1
D: -
V: TRBV30
size: many

CDR3: CASSLSWTAGAAYEQYF
DNA: TGCGCCAGCAGCTTGTCCTGGACGGCAGGGGCGGCTTACGAGCAGTACTTC
length: 17
J: TRBJ2-7
D: -
V: TRBV5-1
size: many

CDR3: CASSLRGQKETQYF
DNA: TGTGCCAGCAGCCTGAGGGGACAGAAAGAGACCCAGTACTTC
length: 14
J: TRBJ2-5
D: TRBD1
V: TRBV7-7
size: few

CDR3: CASSYGTGGSYEQYF
DNA: TGTGCCAGCAGTTATGGGACAGGGGGATCCTACGAGCAGTACTTC
length: 15
J: TRBJ2-7
D: TRBD1
V: TRBV6-5
size: many

CDR3: CASSYIPRVDQPQHF
DNA: TGTGCCAGCAGTTATATCCCCAGGGTCGACCAGCCCCAGCATTTT
length: 15
J: TRBJ1-5
D: -
V: TRBV28
size: many

CDR3: CASSLRYGYTF
DNA: TGTGCCAGCAGCCTACGCTATGGCTACACCTTC
length: 11
J: TRBJ1-2
D: -
V: TRBV7-2
size: many

CDR3: CASSLTGAQAKQFF
DNA: TGTGCCAGCAGCTTAACAGGGGCCCAAGCTAAGCAGTTCTTC
length: 14
J: TRBJ2-1
D: -
V: TRBV7-3
size: many

CDR3: CASRPEPTPYGYTF
DNA: TGCGCCAGCAGGCCCGAACCTACGCCGTATGGCTACACCTTC
length: 14
J: TRBJ1-2
D: -
V: TRBV5-1
size: many

CDR3: CAWSSFESGRRAYEQYF
DNA: TGTGCCTGGAGTTCCTTCGAGAGCGGGAGAAGGGCGTACGAGCAGTACTTC
length: 17
J: TRBJ2-7
D: TRBD2
V: TRBV30
size: many

CDR3: CASRGGQSRVIEQYF
DNA: TGTGCCAGCAGAGGTGGACAATCCCGGGTGATCGAGCAGTACTTC
length: 15
J: TRBJ2-7
D: -
V: TRBV6-5
size: many

CDR3: CASSTLRPSNEKLFF
DNA: TGTGCCAGCAGTACACTCAGGCCGTCTAATGAAAAACTGTTTTTT
length: 15
J: TRBJ1-4
D: -
V: TRBV28
size: many

CDR3: CASSLLEDSSYEQYF
DNA: TGTGCCAGCAGCTTACTAGAGGACAGCTCCTACGAGCAGTACTTC
length: 15
J: TRBJ2-7
D: -
V: TRBV7-8
size: many

CDR3: CASSPNSGSSYEQYF
DNA: TGTGCCAGCTCACCTAATAGCGGGTCTTCCTACGAGCAGTACTTC
length: 15
J: TRBJ2-7
D: TRBD2
V: TRBV18
size: many

CDR3: CASSHPSSGRANSYEQYF
DNA: TGCGCCAGCAGCCACCCCTCAAGCGGGAGGGCTAACTCCTACGAGCAGTACTTC
length: 18
J: TRBJ2-7
D: TRBD2
V: TRBV4-1
size: few